This TCR beta chain stems from a study of metastatic and nonmetastatic thyroid tumors. At the level of the study: Repertoire comparison spanned blood and tumor or nodule tissue of malignant and benign thyroid patients. Study-wide results and limits: In both blood and tumor samples, TCR beta diversity was reported significantly higher for malignant than benign nodules.

TCRdb reassembled clones from the PCR reads with MiXCR. Found here are around 89,000 clones, 15% of them singletons; the top ten hold 3.6%. In its sample, this clone was seen many times. Its antigen is unidentified. Thyroid surgery was performed in patients who had received no treatment beforehand. The CDR3 length is 15 residues. The V gene lost 2 bases and the J gene lost 4 bases, with 14 bases spanning the gap. Germline lookup yields CDR1 MNHEY and CDR2 SVGEGT. Sequences were obtained from blood. The origin of this receptor is a female donor with papillary thyroid cancer or a benign thyroid nodule (not recorded which). Some clones in this sample may be carry-over from other donors' samples. This chain links TRBV6-2 or TRBV6-3 with TRBJ2-5, with D perhaps matching TRBD2 (7 bases). CDR3 sequence: CASSYGGASGETQYF. CDR3 bases: TGTGCCAGCAGTTACGGGGGGGCGAGCGGAGAGACCCAGTACTTC.